The TCR beta chain described here comes from a study of pediatric ulcerative colitis. Study-level results: All ulcerative colitis patients, but no controls, carried a couple of rectal clonotypes.

The rectum was sampled with one to two pinch biopsies at colonoscopy. This clone showed up just a few times. Its antigen is unknown. Trimming left V 5 bases short and J 9 bases short, with 14 bases between. CDR1 and CDR2 (germline): SGHAT, FQNNGV. This CDR3 has 13 amino acids. Measured with immunoSEQ multiplex PCR; TCRdb has only the in-frame clones, and not every one. Among around 34,000 clones, 80% to 85% were seen once, and the ten largest hold 1.1%. The source of this sequence is a boy between 10 and 17 years old with mild ulcerative colitis. This chain joins TRBV11-2 and TRBJ2-1; D unclear. The sample taken for sequencing was gut tissue. The CDR3 sequence: CASSPSGFGEQFF. CDR3 nucleotides: TGTGCCAGCAGCCCCTCAGGTTTTGGTGAGCAGTTCTTC.